This T cell receptor beta chain was captured by sequencing in a study of control samples from healthy donors and cancer patients. Only in-frame clones appear in the TCRdb table, and some are missing; sequencing was by immunoSEQ multiplex PCR. Among about 36,000 clones listed, around 93% were seen once. Only one count was recorded for this clone. This CDR3 is 16 amino acids long. From germline, CDR1 is LNHDA and CDR2 SQIVND (reference sequence). The V end was cut by 5 bases, the J end by 1 base, with 16 bases between. Sequenced: PBMCs. This TCR derives from a middle-aged man with colorectal cancer. V and J are TRBV19 and TRBJ2-3; D might be TRBD1 (6 bases). The CDR3 loop is CASSPNGGRGTDTQYF. The CDR3 bases are TGTGCCAGTAGTCCCAATGGGGGCAGGGGCACAGATACGCAGTATTTT.